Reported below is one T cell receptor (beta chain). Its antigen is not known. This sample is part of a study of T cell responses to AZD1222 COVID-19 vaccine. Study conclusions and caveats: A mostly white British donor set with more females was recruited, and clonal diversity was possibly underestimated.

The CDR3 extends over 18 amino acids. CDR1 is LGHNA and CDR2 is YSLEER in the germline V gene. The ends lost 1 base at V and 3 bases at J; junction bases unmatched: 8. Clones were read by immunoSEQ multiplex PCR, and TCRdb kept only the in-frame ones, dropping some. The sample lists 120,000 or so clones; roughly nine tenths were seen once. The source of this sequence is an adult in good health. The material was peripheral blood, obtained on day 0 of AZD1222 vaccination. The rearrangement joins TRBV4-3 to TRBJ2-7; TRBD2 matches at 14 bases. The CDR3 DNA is TGCGCCAGCAGCCAAGGTGGACTAGCGGGGGGATCAATCTACGAGCAGTACTTC. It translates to CASSQGGLAGGSIYEQYF.